These 3 T cell receptor beta chains share one sample of origin, sequenced in a study of cytomegalovirus exposure and HLA in healthy donors. 60 Vbeta and 13 Jbeta primers were used in PCR. Here immunoSEQ multiplex PCR was the method, and the copy in TCRdb shows in-frame clones only, minus some. The sample gives some 69,000 clones, approximately 70% of which show up once; 12% to 15% is in the top ten. Sequencing was performed on PBMCs. Source of these receptors: a male donor in good health and CMV-seropositive.

This chain uses TRBV5-1 with TRBJ2-5; 7 nucleotides line up with TRBD1. CDR1 is SGHRS, CDR2 YFSETQ, per germline. CDR3 length equals 13 residues. Germline trimming cut 6 bases from V and 5 bases from J; bases unmatched to any gene: 7. The CDR3 here is CASTKGGYETQYF. The DNA of the CDR3 is TGCGCCAGCACTAAAGGGGGCTATGAGACCCAGTACTTC.

The V gene is TRBV13, the J gene TRBJ2-5; 10 bases are shared with TRBD2. The J call may not be correct, given that the DNA end is closer to TRBJ2-7. This CDR3 spans 15 amino acids. Germline V gives CDR1 PRHDT, CDR2 FYEKMQ (reference sequence). The CDR3, as DNA: TGTGCCAGCAGCTTAACACTAGCGGGGACCTACGAGCAGTACTTC. The encoded protein is CASSLTLAGTYEQYF.

The V call is TRBV27, the J call TRBJ2-7; 7 bases map to TRBD1. Germline lookup yields CDR1 MNHEY and CDR2 SMNVEV (reference sequence). This CDR3 comprises 13 residues. V lost 10 bases to trimming and J lost 5 bases; unmatched junction nucleotides: 11. This CDR3 is CATQQGNRDEQYF. In DNA form, the CDR3 reads TGTGCCACGCAACAGGGGAACAGAGACGAGCAGTACTTC.